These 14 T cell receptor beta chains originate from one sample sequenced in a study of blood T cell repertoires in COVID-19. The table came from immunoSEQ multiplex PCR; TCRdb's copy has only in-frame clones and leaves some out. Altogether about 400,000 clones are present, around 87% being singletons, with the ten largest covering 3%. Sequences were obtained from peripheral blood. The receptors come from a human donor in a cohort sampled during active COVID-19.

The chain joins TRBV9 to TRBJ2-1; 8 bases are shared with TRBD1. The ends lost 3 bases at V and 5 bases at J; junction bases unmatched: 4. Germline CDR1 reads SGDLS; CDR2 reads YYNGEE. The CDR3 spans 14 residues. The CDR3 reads CASSGDRLNNEQFF. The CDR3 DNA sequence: TGTGCCAGCAGCGGGGACAGGTTGAACAATGAGCAGTTCTTC.

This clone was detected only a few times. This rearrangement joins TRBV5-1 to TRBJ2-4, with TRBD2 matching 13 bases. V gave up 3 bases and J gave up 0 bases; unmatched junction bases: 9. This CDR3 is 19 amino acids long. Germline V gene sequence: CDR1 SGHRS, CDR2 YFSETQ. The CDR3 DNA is TGCGCCAGCAGCTCTAATCCGGGACTAGCGGGGTTAGCCAAAAACATTCAGTACTTC. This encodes CASSSNPGLAGLAKNIQYF.

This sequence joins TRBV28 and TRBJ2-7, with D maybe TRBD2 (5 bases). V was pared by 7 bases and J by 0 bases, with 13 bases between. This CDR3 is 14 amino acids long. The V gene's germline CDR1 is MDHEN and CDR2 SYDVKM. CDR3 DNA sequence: TGTGCCAGCATTAGCGACGGAAGCTCCTACGAGCAGTACTTC. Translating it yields CASISDGSSYEQYF.

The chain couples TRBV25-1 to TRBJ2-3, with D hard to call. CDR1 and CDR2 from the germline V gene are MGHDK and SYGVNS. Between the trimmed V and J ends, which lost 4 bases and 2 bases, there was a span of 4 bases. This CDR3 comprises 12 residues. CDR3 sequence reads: CASSGDTDTQYF. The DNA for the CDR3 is TGTGCCAGCAGTGGCGACACAGATACGCAGTATTTT.

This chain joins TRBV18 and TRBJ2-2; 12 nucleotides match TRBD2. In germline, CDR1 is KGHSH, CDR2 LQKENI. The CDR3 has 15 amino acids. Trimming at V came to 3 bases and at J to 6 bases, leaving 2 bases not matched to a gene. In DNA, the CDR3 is TGTGCCAGCTCACCCAGGACTAGCGGGGCCGGGGAGCTGTTTTTT. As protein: CASSPRTSGAGELFF.

The CDR3, as DNA: TGCGCCAGCAGGTCGCTAGCGGGAGTGGAAGAGCAGTTCTTC. It is translated as CASRSLAGVEEQFF. The rearrangement joins TRBV5-1 to TRBJ2-1; 10 nucleotides line up with TRBD2. The CDR3 has 14 amino acids. CDR1 and CDR2 (germline): SGHRS, YFSETQ. J lost 10 bases, V lost 5 bases, and 9 bases had no gene match.

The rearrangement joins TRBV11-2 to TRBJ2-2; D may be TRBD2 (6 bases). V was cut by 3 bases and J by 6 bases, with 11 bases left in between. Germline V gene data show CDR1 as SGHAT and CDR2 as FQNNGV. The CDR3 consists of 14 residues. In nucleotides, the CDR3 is TGTGCCAGCAGCTTTTTAGCGGACTCCGGGGAGCTGTTTTTT. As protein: CASSFLADSGELFF.

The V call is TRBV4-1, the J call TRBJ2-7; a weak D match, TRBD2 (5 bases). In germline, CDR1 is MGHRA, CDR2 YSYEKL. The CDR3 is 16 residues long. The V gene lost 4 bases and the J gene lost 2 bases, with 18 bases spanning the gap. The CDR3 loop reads CASSPQIGLEAYEQYF. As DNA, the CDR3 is TGCGCCAGCAGCCCTCAAATTGGGTTGGAGGCCTACGAGCAGTACTTC.

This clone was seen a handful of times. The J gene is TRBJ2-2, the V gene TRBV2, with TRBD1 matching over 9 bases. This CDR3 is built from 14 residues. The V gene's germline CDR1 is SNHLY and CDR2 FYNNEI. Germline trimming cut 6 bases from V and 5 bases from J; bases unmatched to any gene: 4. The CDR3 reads CASRQGAGTGELFF. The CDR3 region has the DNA TGTGCCAGCAGACAGGGGGCGGGGACCGGGGAGCTGTTTTTT. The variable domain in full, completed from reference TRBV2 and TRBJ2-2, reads EPEVTQTPSHQVTQMGQEVILRCVPISNHLYFYWYRQILGQKVEFLVSFYNNEISEKSEIFDDQFSVERPDGSNFTLKIRSTKLEDSAMYFCASRQGAGTGELFFGEGSRLTVL.

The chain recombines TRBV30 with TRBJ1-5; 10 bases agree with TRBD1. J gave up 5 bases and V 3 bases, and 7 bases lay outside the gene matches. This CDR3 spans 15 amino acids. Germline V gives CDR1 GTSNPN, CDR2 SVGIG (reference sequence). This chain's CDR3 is CAWSPGQGDYQPQHF. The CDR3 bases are TGTGCCTGGAGCCCAGGACAGGGGGACTATCAGCCCCAGCATTTT.

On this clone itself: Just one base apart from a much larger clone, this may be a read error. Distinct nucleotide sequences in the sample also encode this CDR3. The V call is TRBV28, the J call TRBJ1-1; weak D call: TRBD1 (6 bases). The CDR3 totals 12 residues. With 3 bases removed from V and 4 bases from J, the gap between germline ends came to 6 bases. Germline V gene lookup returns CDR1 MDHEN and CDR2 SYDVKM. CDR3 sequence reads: CASSFRGTEAFF. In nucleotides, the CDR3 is TGTGCCAGCAGTTTCAGGGGCACTGAAGCTTTCTTT.

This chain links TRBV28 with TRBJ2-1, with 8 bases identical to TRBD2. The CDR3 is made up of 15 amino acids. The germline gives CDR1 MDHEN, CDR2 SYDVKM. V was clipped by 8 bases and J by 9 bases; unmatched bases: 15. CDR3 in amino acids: CASSDAGGNLGEQFF. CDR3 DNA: TGTGCCAGCTCGGATGCGGGAGGTAATTTGGGTGAGCAGTTCTTC.

CDR3 sequence reads: CASSSPPERYGYTF. The CDR3 bases are TGTGCCAGCAGTTCACCACCAGAGCGATATGGCTACACCTTC. V gene TRBV2 combines with J gene TRBJ1-2, with D hard to call. From germline, CDR1 is SNHLY and CDR2 FYNNEI. Between the trimmed V and J ends, which lost 5 bases and 5 bases, there was a span of 15 bases. The CDR3 is made up of 14 amino acids.

CDR3 DNA sequence: TGCAGTGCTAGTCCCCCGGGGGGGAAGTTATATGGCTACACCTTC. This translates into CSASPPGGKLYGYTF. The chain carries TRBV20-1 and TRBJ1-2; TRBD1 might be the D (5 bases). Trimming removed 3 bases from V and 5 bases from J, with 19 bases in between. In germline, CDR1 is DFQATT, CDR2 SNEGSKA (reference sequence). The CDR3 totals 15 residues.